The 12 T cell receptor beta chains below were found in one sample sequenced in a study of T cell repertoires in cytomegalovirus infection. Their antigens remain unidentified. One entry per CDR3 protein, called by TCRdb with MiXCR from the reads. The repertoire holds about 920,000 distinct CDR3 sequences, with approximately 31% as singletons. Material: cultured CD8+ T cells from PBMCs, obtained from culture after CMV antigen stimulation. Receptor source: a human donor in good health (CMV status not recorded). Some clones in this sample may be carry-over from other donors' samples.

A note on this clonotype: No DNA is shown, since the ends of the CDR3 on it are uncertain; the CDR3 is the one TCRdb lists. The genes are TRBV9 and TRBJ2-2; the table gives TRBD1 as D, unverified against the DNA. From germline, CDR1 is SGDLS and CDR2 YYNGEE. The CDR3 length is 19 residues, termini included. Here the CDR3 reads CASSGSWTGGVFGAGELFF.

The chain joins TRBV6-2 or TRBV6-3 to TRBJ2-2; the match to TRBD1 covers 7 bases. With V trimmed by 2 bases and J by 0 bases, 6 bases remained unmatched. Germline V CDR1 and CDR2: MNHEY, SVGEGT. The CDR3 runs to 17 residues. The CDR3 DNA reads as TGTGCCAGCAGTTACAACATCCAGGGGGCGAACACCGGGGAGCTGTTTTTT. Its translation: CASSYNIQGANTGELFF.

This clonotype was seen more than once but under ten times. The V and J genes are TRBV7-6 and TRBJ2-3; TRBD1 aligns across 7 bases. With V trimmed by 2 bases and J by 5 bases, 4 bases remained unmatched. The CDR3 loop spans 14 amino acids. Germline V gene data show CDR1 as SGHVS and CDR2 as FNYEAQ. CDR3 in DNA: TGTGCCAGCAGCTTAAAAGGGGGCGTAGATACGCAGTATTTT. Amino acid sequence: CASSLKGGVDTQYF.

This sequence joins TRBV28 and TRBJ1-2; D gene ambiguous. The CDR3 is made up of 16 amino acids. CDR1 MDHEN and CDR2 SYDVKM come from the germline V gene. V was clipped by 3 bases and J by 1 base, with 15 bases between them. This chain's CDR3 is CASSLTAGKGNYGYTF. The CDR3 region has the DNA TGTGCCAGCAGTTTGACCGCCGGCAAGGGTAACTATGGCTACACCTTC.

The CDR3 loop reads CASSLNRAEQYV. The CDR3 bases are TGTGCCAGCAGTTTAAACCGGGCCGAGCAGTACGTC. The chain links TRBV28 to TRBJ2-7; D gene uncertain. Germline lookup yields CDR1 MDHEN and CDR2 SYDVKM. V was clipped by 2 bases and J by 6 bases, with 8 bases between them. The CDR3 has 12 amino acids.

This clonotype occurred many times. The CDR3 nucleotides are TGTGCCAGCAGCTTAAAGGCTTATTGGGAGACCCAGTACTTC. Its translation: CASSLKAYWETQYF. The gene calls are TRBV7-2 and TRBJ2-5; D call uncertain. The germline V and J ends were trimmed by 2 bases and 5 bases, with 12 bases remaining between them. Germline V CDR1 and CDR2: SGHTA, FQGNSA. CDR3 length: 14 residues.

J is TRBJ2-1 and V is TRBV27, with D unresolved. This CDR3 is built from 14 residues. Germline V lookup: CDR1 MNHEY, CDR2 SMNVEV (reference sequence). V dropped 8 bases and J dropped 4 bases, with 15 bases sitting between them. The CDR3 protein is CASQQRRIYNEQFF. DNA of the CDR3: TGTGCCAGCCAACAACGACGTATTTACAATGAGCAGTTCTTC.

The rearrangement uses TRBV7-9 and TRBJ1-1; TRBD1 aligns across 8 bases. V shed 0 bases and J 6 bases; nucleotides not matched to a gene: 3. The CDR3 consists of 14 residues. CDR1 is SEHNR, CDR2 FQNEAQ, per germline (reference sequence). The CDR3 nucleotides read TGTGCCAGCAGCTTAGCCCCAGGGGGCTCTGAAGCTTTCTTT. Translation: CASSLAPGGSEAFF.

This clonotype was detected only a few times. V gene TRBV10-2 combines with J gene TRBJ2-2; D could derive from TRBD1 or TRBD2 (5 bases each). V lost 0 bases and J lost 2, with 13 bases in between. CDR1 is WSHSY and CDR2 is SAAADI in the germline V gene. This CDR3 spans 17 amino acids. As DNA, the CDR3 is TGCGCCAGCAGTGAGTCGAGAGGGGCCCCCAACACCGGGGAGCTGTTTTTT. Its protein is CASSESRGAPNTGELFF.

V and J are TRBV15 and TRBJ1-5, with D perhaps matching TRBD1 (5 bases). The V gene lost 6 bases and the J gene lost 2 bases, with 14 bases spanning the gap. The CDR3 has 15 residues. The germline V gene has CDR1 LNHNV and CDR2 YYDKDF (reference sequence). The CDR3 loop is CATRVLGVGNQPQHF. CDR3 sequence (DNA): TGTGCCACCAGGGTGCTAGGGGTAGGCAATCAGCCCCAGCATTTT.

This chain joins TRBV4-1 and TRBJ2-5, with a possible D match to TRBD2 (5 bases). Germline assignment: CDR1 MGHRA and CDR2 YSYEKL. The CDR3 consists of 15 residues. Trimming shortened V by 0 bases and J by 4 bases, and 12 bases separated the two germline ends. The CDR3, as DNA: TGCGCCAGCAGCCAAGATGAGGGCGCGGGAGAGACCCAGTACTTC. The encoded protein is CASSQDEGAGETQYF.

V and J are TRBV7-9 and TRBJ2-1; a possible D gene is TRBD2 (6 bases). Germline V gene sequence: CDR1 SEHNR, CDR2 FQNEAQ (reference sequence). V lost 1 base to trimming and J lost 7 bases, with 17 bases between them. The CDR3 spans 16 residues. CDR3 in amino acids: CASSLVGVSGINEQFF. Written as DNA, the CDR3 is TGTGCCAGCAGCTTAGTCGGTGTTAGCGGTATTAATGAGCAGTTCTTC.